This T cell receptor (beta chain) was recorded in a study of T cells in Graves' hyperthyroidism and ophthalmopathy. Amplified TCR beta CDR3 regions derived from RNA transcripts. The HTBI primer set served for first-round RT-PCR of the TCR CDR3. TCRdb ran MiXCR on the multiplex PCR reads and lists one entry per CDR3 protein. The sample yields 380,000 or so distinct CDR3 sequences, around an eighth seen once. V trimming: 3 bases; J trimming: 4 bases; junction bases outside the gene matches: 6. The CDR3 covers 15 residues. The sequencing sample was made of blood. The gene calls are TRBV12-3 or TRBV12-4 and TRBJ2-1; 7 nucleotides match TRBD2. This TCR was sampled from a man aged 30 to 39 with Graves' hyperthyroidism that later progressed to Graves' ophthalmopathy. CDR3 loop: CASSFKGLVYNEQFF. CDR3 bases: TGTGCCAGCAGTTTCAAAGGACTAGTTTACAATGAGCAGTTCTTC.